This T cell receptor (beta chain) was captured by sequencing in a study of blood T cell repertoires in COVID-19. At the level of the study: PBMCs, B-cell-depleted T cells, or T cells provided the cDNA or gDNA that made up the material.

CDR3 size: 13 residues. Germline V gene data show CDR1 as LGHNA and CDR2 as YNFKEQ. V shed 4 bases and J shed 3 bases, with 10 bases lying between them. The assay was immunoSEQ multiplex PCR, and TCRdb's table has in-frame clones only and misses some. The repertoire includes around 200,000 clones, around 86% of them detected once, and around 5% sits in the top ten. Assignments of participants to cohorts depended upon their own reported clinical history. This receptor was obtained from a man aged 40-50 years with acute COVID-19. The sample comprised PBMCs or T cells enriched from blood (not recorded which). The chain recombines TRBV4-2 with TRBJ2-7, with D possibly matching TRBD2 (5 bases). In DNA form, the CDR3 reads TGTGCCAGCAGCCTCGAGGGCCACTACGAGCAGTACTTC. It specifies CASSLEGHYEQYF.